This T cell receptor beta chain is from a study of a mutant IDH1 vaccine in newly diagnosed glioma. Study outcomes and limitations: Patients showed vaccine-induced immune responses at a rate of approximately 95%. Any relationship between pseudoprogression and changes in top peripheral T cell clonotypes seemed absent.

Sample time point: week 47, end of study. It was 300 ug of mutant IDH1 20-mer peptide that made up each vaccine dose, given with topical imiquimod. Only in-frame clones appear in the TCRdb table, and some are missing; sequencing was by immunoSEQ multiplex PCR. The repertoire holds roughly 56,000 clones, 76% seen once, with 4.9% in the top ten. Germline V CDR1 and CDR2: SGHVS, FNYEAQ. The CDR3 consists of 15 residues. The ends were cut back, 1 base at V and 5 bases at J, with 12 bases in the middle. Remarks on this clone: Its antigen is still unknown.

The TCR sequence derives from a woman in her thirties or forties with glioma. Some clones in this sample may be carry-over from other donors' samples. The chain is built from TRBV7-6 and TRBJ2-1; the D call may be TRBD1 or TRBD2 (6 bases each). The sequencing used PBMCs, collected from a glioma patient whose treatment included an IDH1 peptide vaccine. CDR3 loop: CASSLEWGAHNEQFF. For the CDR3, the DNA is TGTGCCAGCAGCTTAGAATGGGGGGCCCACAATGAGCAGTTCTTC. The complete variable domain, with remaining parts taken from reference TRBV7-6 and TRBJ2-1, reads GAGVSQSPRYKVTKRGQDVALRCDPISGHVSLYWYRQALGQGPEFLTYFNYEAQQDKSGLPNDRFSAERPEGSISTLTIQRTEQRDSAMYRCASSLEWGAHNEQFFGPGTRLTVL.